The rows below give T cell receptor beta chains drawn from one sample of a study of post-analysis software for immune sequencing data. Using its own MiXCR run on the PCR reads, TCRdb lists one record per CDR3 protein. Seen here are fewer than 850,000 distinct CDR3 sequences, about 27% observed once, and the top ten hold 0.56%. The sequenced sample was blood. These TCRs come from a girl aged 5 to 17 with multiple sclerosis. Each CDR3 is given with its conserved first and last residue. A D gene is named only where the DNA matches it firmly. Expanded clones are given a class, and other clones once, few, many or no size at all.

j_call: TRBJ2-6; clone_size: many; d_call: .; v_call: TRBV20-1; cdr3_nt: TGCAGTGCCCCGGGGGGGGCCAACGTCCTGACTTTC; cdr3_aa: CSAPGGANVLTF
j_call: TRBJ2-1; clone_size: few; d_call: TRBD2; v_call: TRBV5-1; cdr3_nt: TGCGCCAGCAGCGCGAACGTGCTTGGCGGGGGGGCCTACAATGAGCAGTTCTTC; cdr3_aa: CASSANVLGGGAYNEQFF
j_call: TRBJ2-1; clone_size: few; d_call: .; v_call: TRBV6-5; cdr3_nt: TGTGCCAGCACTTCAGGGAACTACCGCAATGAGCAGTTCTTC; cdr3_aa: CASTSGNYRNEQFF
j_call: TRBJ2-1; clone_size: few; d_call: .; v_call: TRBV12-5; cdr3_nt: TGTGCTAGTGGTACCTTCCTTGAGCAGTTCTTC; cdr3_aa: CASGTFLEQFF
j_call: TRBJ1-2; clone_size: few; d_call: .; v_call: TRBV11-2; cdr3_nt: TGTGCCAGCAGCTACGGCTGGGGGGATGGCTACACCTTC; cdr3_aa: CASSYGWGDGYTF
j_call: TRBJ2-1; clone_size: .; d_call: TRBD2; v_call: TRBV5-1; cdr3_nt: TGCGCCAGCACTAACCGGGAGGGGCTTAATGAGCAGTTCTTC; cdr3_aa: CASTNREGLNEQFF
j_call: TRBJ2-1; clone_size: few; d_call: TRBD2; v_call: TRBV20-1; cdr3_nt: TGCAGTGCTAGTCTGGGCGGGGGGGGTGAGCAGTTCTTC; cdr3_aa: CSASLGGGGEQFF
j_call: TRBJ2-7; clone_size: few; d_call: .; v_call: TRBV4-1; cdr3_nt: TGCGCCAGCAGCCAAGATCCGGGACATCTCTACGAGCAGTACTTC; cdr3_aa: CASSQDPGHLYEQYF
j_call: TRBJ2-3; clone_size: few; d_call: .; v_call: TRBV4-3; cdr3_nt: TGCGCCAGCAGCCAAGACCCTAGCGTGAGACCAGATACGCAGTATTTT; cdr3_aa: CASSQDPSVRPDTQYF
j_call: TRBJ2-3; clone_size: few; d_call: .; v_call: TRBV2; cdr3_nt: TGTGCCGGCAACCCTTTCTACACAGATACGCAGTATTTT; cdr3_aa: CAGNPFYTDTQYF
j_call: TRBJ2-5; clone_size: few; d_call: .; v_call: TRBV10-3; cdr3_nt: TGTGCCATCAAAGACTCAGGCGGGGAGACCCAGTACTTC; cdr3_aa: CAIKDSGGETQYF
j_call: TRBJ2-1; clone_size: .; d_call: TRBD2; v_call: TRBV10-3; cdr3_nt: TGTGCCATCAGTGAGTCATATAGGGCTAGCGGTGACAATGAGCAGTTCTTC; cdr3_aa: CAISESYRASGDNEQFF
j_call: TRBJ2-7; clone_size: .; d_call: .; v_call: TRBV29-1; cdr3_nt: TGCAGCGTCTCGTCCGAGACGGCTGCCTACGAGCAGTACTTC; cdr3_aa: CSVSSETAAYEQYF
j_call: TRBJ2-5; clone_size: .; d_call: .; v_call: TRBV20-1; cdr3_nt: TGCAGTGCTAGACGGGGGGCTCCCTTTGAGCAGTACTTC; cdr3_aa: CSARRGAPFEQYF
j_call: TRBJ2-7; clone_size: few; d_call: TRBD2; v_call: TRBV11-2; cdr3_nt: TGTGCCAGCAGCTTATTCGGGACTAGCGGAGAGCAGTACTTC; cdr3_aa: CASSLFGTSGEQYF
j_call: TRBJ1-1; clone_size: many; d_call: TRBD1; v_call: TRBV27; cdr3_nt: TGTGCCAGCAGTTCGCGACAGGGGGCGAACACTGAAGCTTTCTTT; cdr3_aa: CASSSRQGANTEAFF
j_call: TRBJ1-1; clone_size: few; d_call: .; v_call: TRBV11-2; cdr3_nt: TGTGCCAGCAGCAGACGACAGGCAATGAACACTGAAGCTTTCTTT; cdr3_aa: CASSRRQAMNTEAFF
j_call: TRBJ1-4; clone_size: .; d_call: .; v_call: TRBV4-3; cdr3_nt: TGCGCCAACAGCCCCTCCGACAGAAGCAATGAAAAACTGTTTTTT; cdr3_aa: CANSPSDRSNEKLFF
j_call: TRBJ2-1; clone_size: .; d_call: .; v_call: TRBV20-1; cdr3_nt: TGCAGTGCTAGGCCAGAGGATAAGTACAATGAGCAGTTCTTC; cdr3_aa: CSARPEDKYNEQFF
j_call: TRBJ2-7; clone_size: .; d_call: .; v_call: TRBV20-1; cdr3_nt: TGCAGTGCCCGCCCCGCGGGGGCCCTCTACGAGCAGTACTTC; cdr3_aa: CSARPAGALYEQYF
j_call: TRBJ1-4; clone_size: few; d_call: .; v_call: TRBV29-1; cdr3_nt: TGCAGCGTTGAATTGGGCCCCTCAGACGAAAAACTGTTTTTT; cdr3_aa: CSVELGPSDEKLFF
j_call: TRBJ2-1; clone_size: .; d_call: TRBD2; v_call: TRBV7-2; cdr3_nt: TGTGCCGGGTCCCTAGCGGGAGATTGGAATGAGCAGTTCTTC; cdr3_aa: CAGSLAGDWNEQFF
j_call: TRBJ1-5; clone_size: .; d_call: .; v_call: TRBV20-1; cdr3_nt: TGCAGTGCTATGCGCGGCAATCAGCCCCAGCATTTT; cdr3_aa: CSAMRGNQPQHF
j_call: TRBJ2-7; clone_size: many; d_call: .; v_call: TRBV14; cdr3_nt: TGTGCCAGCAGCCAGCGCCTTCCACCCTACGAGCAGTACTTC; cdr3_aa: CASSQRLPPYEQYF
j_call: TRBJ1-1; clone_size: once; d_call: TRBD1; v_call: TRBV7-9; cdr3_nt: TGTGCCAGCACCGGGACAGGGACTGAAGCTTTCTTT; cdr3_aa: CASTGTGTEAFF
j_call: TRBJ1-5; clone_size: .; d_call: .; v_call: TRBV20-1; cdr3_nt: TGCAGTGCCGGCAGCGCAGGGGCGAGTCGTCAGCCCCAGCATTTT; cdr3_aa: CSAGSAGASRQPQHF
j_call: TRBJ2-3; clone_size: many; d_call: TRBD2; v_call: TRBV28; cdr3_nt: TGTGCCAGCAGTACCTTCAACCGGGAGGCAGATACGCAGTATTTT; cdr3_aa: CASSTFNREADTQYF
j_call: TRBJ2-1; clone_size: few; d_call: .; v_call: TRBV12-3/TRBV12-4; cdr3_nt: TGTGCCAGCAGCCCGACCCGCAATGAGCAGTTCTTC; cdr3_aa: CASSPTRNEQFF
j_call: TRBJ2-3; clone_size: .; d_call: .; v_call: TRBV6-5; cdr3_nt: TGTGCCAGCCGACTGACCCTCTTGGATACGCAGTATTTT; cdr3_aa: CASRLTLLDTQYF
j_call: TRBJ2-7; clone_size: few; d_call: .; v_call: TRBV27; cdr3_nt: TGTGCCAGCAGGATGCTGGGGATCTACGAGCAGTACTTC; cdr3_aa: CASRMLGIYEQYF
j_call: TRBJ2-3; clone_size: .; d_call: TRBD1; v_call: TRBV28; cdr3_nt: TGTGCCAGCAGTTTATCGGGCGGGACAGGGGCAGATACGCAGTATTTT; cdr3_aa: CASSLSGGTGADTQYF
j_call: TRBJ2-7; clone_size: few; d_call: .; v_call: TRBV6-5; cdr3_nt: TGTGCCAGCAGTTACGCAGGGTTTAGCTCCTACAATGAGCAGTACTTC; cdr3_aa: CASSYAGFSSYNEQYF
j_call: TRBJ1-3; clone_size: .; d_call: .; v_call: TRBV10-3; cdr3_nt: TGTGCCACCTGGGAGACCGCGGCAGGCACCATATATTTT; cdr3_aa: CATWETAAGTIYF
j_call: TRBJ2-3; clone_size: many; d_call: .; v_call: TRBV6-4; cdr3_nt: TGTGCCAGCAAAACGGGGACGGGAGACCAACCAGATACGCAGTATTTT; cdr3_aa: CASKTGTGDQPDTQYF
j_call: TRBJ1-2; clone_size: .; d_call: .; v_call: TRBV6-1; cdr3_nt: TGTGCCAGCAGTGAATACGCTAGGGGCGCCTATGGCTACACCTTC; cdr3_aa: CASSEYARGAYGYTF
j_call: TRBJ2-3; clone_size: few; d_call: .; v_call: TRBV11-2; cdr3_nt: TGTGCCAGCAGCTTAGCAAGTCGACAGTTCGGGGTTCTGGGGTCGCAGTATTTT; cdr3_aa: CASSLASRQFGVLGSQYF
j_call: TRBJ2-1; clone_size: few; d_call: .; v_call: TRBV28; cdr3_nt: TGTGCCACCAAAGACCGCTCCTACAATGAGCAGTTCTTC; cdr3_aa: CATKDRSYNEQFF
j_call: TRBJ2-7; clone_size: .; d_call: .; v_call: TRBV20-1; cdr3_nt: TGCAGTGCTAGAGGGGCCCGCCAGCCCAACTACGAGCAGTACTTC; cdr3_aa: CSARGARQPNYEQYF
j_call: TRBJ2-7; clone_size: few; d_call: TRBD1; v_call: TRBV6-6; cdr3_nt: TGTGCCAGCAGTTACAGTACAGGGGGCAGCGAGCAGTACTTC; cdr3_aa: CASSYSTGGSEQYF
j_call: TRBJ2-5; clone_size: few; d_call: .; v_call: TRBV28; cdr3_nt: TGTGCCAGCAGTACAAAAGAGACCCAGTACTTC; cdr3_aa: CASSTKETQYF
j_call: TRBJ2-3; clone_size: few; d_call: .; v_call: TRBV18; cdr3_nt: TGTGCCAGCCACCCTGACACAGATACGCAGTATTTT; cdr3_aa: CASHPDTDTQYF
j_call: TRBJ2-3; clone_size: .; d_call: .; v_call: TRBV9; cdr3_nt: TGTGCCAGCAGCCCCACGTTTAATACGCAGTATTTT; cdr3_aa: CASSPTFNTQYF
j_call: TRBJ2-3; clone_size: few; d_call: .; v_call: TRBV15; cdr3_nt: TGTGCCACCAGCAGGGGTAGGGCAGATACGCAGTATTTT; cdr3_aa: CATSRGRADTQYF
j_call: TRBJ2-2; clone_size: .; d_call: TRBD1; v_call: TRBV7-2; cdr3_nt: TGTGCCAGCAGCGTTAAACCCCAGGGGGCGCAGAACGCCGGGGAGCTGTTTTTT; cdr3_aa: CASSVKPQGAQNAGELFF
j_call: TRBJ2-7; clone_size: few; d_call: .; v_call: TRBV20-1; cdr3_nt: TGCAGTGCTAGAGGCAATCTTCTTACGCGGGACGAGCAGTACTTC; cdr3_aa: CSARGNLLTRDEQYF
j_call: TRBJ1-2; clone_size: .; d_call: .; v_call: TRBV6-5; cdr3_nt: TGTGCCAGCAGTTACTCGTCGGGGGGTAGGGGATCTAAATTAAACTATGGCTACACCTTC; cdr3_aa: CASSYSSGGRGSKLNYGYTF
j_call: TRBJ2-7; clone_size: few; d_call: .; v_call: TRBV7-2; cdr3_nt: TGTGCCAGCAGCCCGCGACAGGAATCCTACGAGCAGTACTTC; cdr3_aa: CASSPRQESYEQYF
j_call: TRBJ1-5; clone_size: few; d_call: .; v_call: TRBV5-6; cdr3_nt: TGTGCCAGCAGCTTGGGGGACGTAGGAAGAAATCAGCCCCAGCATTTT; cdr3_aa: CASSLGDVGRNQPQHF
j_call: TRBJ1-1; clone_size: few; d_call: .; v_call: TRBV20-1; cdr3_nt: TGCAGTGCTAGACGGGGGGAAGCTTTCTTT; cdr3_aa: CSARRGEAFF
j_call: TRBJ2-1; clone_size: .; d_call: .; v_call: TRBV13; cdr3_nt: TGTGCCAGCAACGTAGGGGACGATGAGCAGTTCTTC; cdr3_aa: CASNVGDDEQFF
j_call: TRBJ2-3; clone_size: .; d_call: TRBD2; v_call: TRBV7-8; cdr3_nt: TGTACCAGTACTCGCGGGGGTAACACAGATACGCAGTATTTT; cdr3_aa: CTSTRGGNTDTQYF
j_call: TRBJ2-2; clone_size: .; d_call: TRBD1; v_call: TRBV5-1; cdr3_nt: TGCGCCAGCAGCAGGACAGGGGCGAACACCGGGGAGCTGTTTTTT; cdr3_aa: CASSRTGANTGELFF
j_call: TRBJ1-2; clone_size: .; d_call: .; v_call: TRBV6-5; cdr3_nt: TGTGCCAGCAGTTACTCACTTCGGGAGCGGGTTTGGGACTATGGCTACACCTTC; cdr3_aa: CASSYSLRERVWDYGYTF
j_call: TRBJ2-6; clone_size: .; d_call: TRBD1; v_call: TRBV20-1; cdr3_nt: TGCAGTGCTAGACCAGACAGGGGGGGCTCTGGGGCCAACGTCCTGACTTTC; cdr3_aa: CSARPDRGGSGANVLTF
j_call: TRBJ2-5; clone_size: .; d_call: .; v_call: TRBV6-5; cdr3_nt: TGTGCCAGCAGTTACTCGGCGGGGGAGACCCAGTACTTC; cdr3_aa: CASSYSAGETQYF
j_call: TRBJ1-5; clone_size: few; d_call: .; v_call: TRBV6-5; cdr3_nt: TGTGCCAGCAGCCCGGGACAACGGACTCAGCCCCAGCATTTT; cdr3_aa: CASSPGQRTQPQHF
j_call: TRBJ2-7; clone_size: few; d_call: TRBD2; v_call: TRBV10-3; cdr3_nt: TGTGCCATCAGTGAGTCTCCGGGGGGCTCCTACGAGCAGTACTTC; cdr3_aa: CAISESPGGSYEQYF
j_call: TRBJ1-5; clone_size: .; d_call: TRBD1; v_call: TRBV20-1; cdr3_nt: TGCAGTGCTAGCCCGGGGACAGGGAATCAGCCCCAGCATTTT; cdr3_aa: CSASPGTGNQPQHF